This T cell receptor (beta chain) was found in a study of Ad26.COV2.S vaccination and SARS-CoV-2 variants. V lost 6 bases to trimming and J lost 6 bases, with 14 bases between them. The V gene's germline CDR1 is KGHSH and CDR2 LQKENI. This CDR3 has 13 residues. As to treatment: some 20 received Ad26.COV2.S at low or high dose, single or two shots; several received placebo; per-sample allocation not given. Sampling was done on day 63 after the first vaccine or placebo injection. Profiling relied on immunoSEQ multiplex PCR, and the TCRdb table lists in-frame clones only, not all of them. The sample includes 350,000 to 600,000 clones, roughly 87% of them seen just once.

The genes are TRBV18 and TRBJ1-2; the D gene is possibly TRBD1 (5 bases). The input for sequencing was peripheral blood, taken in a trial of Ad26.COV2.S vaccine versus placebo. The origin of this receptor is a person between 18 and 59 years old who received the Ad26.COV2.S COVID-19 vaccine or a placebo. The CDR3: CASSPDRVDGYTF. CDR3 in DNA: TGTGCCAGCTCCCCTGACAGAGTAGATGGCTACACCTTC.